These 30 T cell receptor beta chains originate from one sample sequenced in a study of monozygotic twins with inflammatory bowel disease. Following a re-call of the 5' RACE reads, TCRdb has one entry per CDR3 protein and lacks DNA. This specimen shows roughly 160,000 distinct CDR3 sequences; the ten leading clones hold roughly 2.3%. The sequencing sample was made of blood. Receptor source: a human donor with ulcerative colitis or Crohn's disease, or a healthy co-twin of an affected twin (not recorded which).

J is TRBJ2-1 and V is TRBV27; TCRdb returns TRBD2, unconfirmable since there is no DNA. CDR1 is MNHEY and CDR2 is SMNVEV in the germline V gene (reference sequence). The CDR3 consists of 16 residues. The CDR3 sequence: CASSPIAGVTYNEQFF.

The CDR3 reads CASSTYYNEQFF. This chain uses TRBV9 with TRBJ2-1. The CDR3 has 12 residues. Germline V gene sequence: CDR1 SGDLS, CDR2 YYNGEE. The whole variable domain, filled in from reference TRBV9 and TRBJ2-1, reads DSGVTQTPKHLITATGQRVTLRCSPRSGDLSVYWYQQSLDQGLQFLIQYYNGEERAKGNILERFSAQQFPDLHSELNLSSLELGDSALYFCASSTYYNEQFFGPGTRLTVL.

The gene calls are TRBV25-1 and TRBJ2-3; the TRBD1 assignment by TCRdb is unverifiable without DNA. The CDR3 covers 18 residues. Per germline, CDR1 MGHDK and CDR2 SYGVNS. CDR3 in amino acids: CASSETDNIDSLADTQYF.

The V and J genes are TRBV20-1 and TRBJ1-5; TCRdb designates TRBD1, a call that cannot be tested without DNA. Germline CDR1 DFQATT, CDR2 SNEGSKA (reference sequence). CDR3 length: 12 residues. The CDR3 here is CSARSVRRAQHF.

The CDR3 is CASSSGSAYNSPLHF. The chain carries TRBV7-9 and TRBJ1-6; there is no DNA to check the TCRdb D call of TRBD1. Germline V CDR1 and CDR2: SEHNR, FQNEAQ (reference sequence). This CDR3 contains 15 residues.

The genes are TRBV5-1 and TRBJ2-1; no DNA is available, so the TRBD2 call from TCRdb remains unchecked. This CDR3 spans 15 amino acids. Germline V CDR1 and CDR2: SGHRS, YFSETQ. CDR3: CASSVSGRRDNEQFF. Full variable domain (rest looked up from reference TRBV5-1 and TRBJ2-1): KAGVTQTPRYLIKTRGQQVTLSCSPISGHRSVSWYQQTPGQGLQFLFEYFSETQRNKGNFPGRFSGRQFSNSRSEMNVSTLELGDSALYLCASSVSGRRDNEQFFGPGTRLTVL.

The chain links TRBV5-1 to TRBJ2-2; TCRdb picks TRBD2, but there is no DNA to check that call. Germline loops: CDR1 SGHRS, CDR2 YFSETQ. The CDR3 covers 13 residues. The CDR3 loop reads CASRNGGTGELFF.

The chain carries TRBV4-2 and TRBJ2-7. Looked up from germline, CDR1 is LGHNA and CDR2 is YNFKEQ. CDR3 length: 15 residues. The CDR3 spells CASSQDPGASYEQYF.

This chain links TRBV20-1 with TRBJ2-5; TCRdb reports TRBD1, a call that lacks DNA to check it against. Germline CDR1 reads DFQATT; CDR2 reads SNEGSKA (reference sequence). This CDR3 comprises 12 residues. This CDR3 reads CSARDWGETQYF.

The genes are TRBV5-1 and TRBJ2-5; absent DNA, TCRdb's TRBD2 call cannot be checked. Germline lookup yields CDR1 SGHRS and CDR2 YFSETQ. The CDR3 runs 15 residues. CDR3 loop: CASGQTSGSRETQYF.

This chain uses TRBV4-2 with TRBJ2-7. The CDR3 is 15 residues long. Germline assignment: CDR1 LGHNA and CDR2 YNFKEQ. The CDR3 sequence: CASSQDKSSSYEQYF.

The chain couples TRBV12-3 or TRBV12-4 to TRBJ2-3; TCRdb's assignment of TRBD2 cannot be checked, as there is no DNA. The CDR3 length is 16 residues. The CDR3 loop is CASTPGKRESTDTQYF.

This sequence joins TRBV15 and TRBJ1-4. The CDR3 has 15 amino acids. Germline V CDR1 and CDR2: LNHNV, YYDKDF (reference sequence). Here the CDR3 reads CATSREKGNNEKLFF.

The V call is TRBV20-1, the J call TRBJ2-7; TCRdb's D call, TRBD2, is unchecked because there is no DNA. The CDR3 extends over 14 amino acids. From germline, CDR1 is DFQATT and CDR2 SNEGSKA (reference sequence). CDR3 loop: CSARLTSGNSEQYF.

The chain has TRBV7-2 and TRBJ2-2; without DNA, the TCRdb call of TRBD1 cannot be checked. The CDR3 is 14 amino acids. Germline loops: CDR1 SGHTA, CDR2 FQGNSA. The CDR3 sequence: CASSFLTGLGELFF.

The genes are TRBV5-1 and TRBJ2-7; no DNA is available, so the TRBD1 call from TCRdb remains unchecked. The CDR3 loop spans 14 amino acids. CDR1 is SGHRS and CDR2 is YFSETQ in the germline V gene. The CDR3 reads CASSLIGDPNEQYF.

The chain links TRBV12-3 or TRBV12-4 to TRBJ2-7. The CDR3 loop spans 14 amino acids. The CDR3 loop reads CASSFEGSTYEQYF.

The chain carries TRBV20-1 and TRBJ2-7; with no DNA, the TCRdb D assignment of TRBD2 cannot be verified. The CDR3 contains 14 residues. From germline, CDR1 is DFQATT and CDR2 SNEGSKA (reference sequence). The CDR3 reads CSARLAGGPLEQYF.

This chain uses TRBV7-3 with TRBJ2-1; TCRdb indicates TRBD2, and absent DNA this call remains unverified. Germline V CDR1 and CDR2: SGHTA, FQGTGA. The CDR3 is 15 residues long. CDR3 sequence reads: CASSFSGGFYNEQFF.

The V call is TRBV7-2, the J call TRBJ2-6; TCRdb indicates TRBD1, and absent DNA this call remains unverified. CDR1 and CDR2 from the germline V gene are SGHTA and FQGNSA. This CDR3 region has 15 residues. This CDR3 reads CARSPGGAGANVLTF.

The V call is TRBV20-1, the J call TRBJ2-1. Germline assignment: CDR1 DFQATT and CDR2 SNEGSKA (reference sequence). This CDR3 spans 15 amino acids. The CDR3 loop is CSARSARLSYNEQFF.

V usage is TRBV5-6 and J usage is TRBJ1-4; TCRdb's D gene call, TRBD1, goes unchecked for lack of DNA. CDR3 length: 14 residues. Germline assignment: CDR1 SGHDT and CDR2 YYEEEE. This CDR3 reads CASSLWGTNEKLFF.

The chain joins TRBV7-9 to TRBJ1-2; no DNA is available, so the TRBD1 call from TCRdb remains unchecked. Germline CDR1 is SEHNR and CDR2 is FQNEAQ (reference sequence). This CDR3 is built from 12 residues. The CDR3 reads CASSFGGSGYTF.

The genes are TRBV20-1 and TRBJ2-5; as DNA is missing, the TRBD1 call by TCRdb cannot be tested. CDR3 length: 13 residues. Looked up from germline, CDR1 is DFQATT and CDR2 is SNEGSKA (reference sequence). CDR3 amino acids: CSARRGVRETQYF.

The rearrangement uses TRBV7-3 and TRBJ2-3; the D call from TCRdb, TRBD1, cannot be confirmed without DNA. There are 13 residues in the CDR3. Germline lookup yields CDR1 SGHTA and CDR2 FQGTGA. The CDR3 loop is CASSAGATDTQYF.

V and J are TRBV5-6 and TRBJ2-1; TCRdb returns TRBD2, unconfirmable since there is no DNA. The CDR3 covers 16 residues. Germline loops: CDR1 SGHDT, CDR2 YYEEEE. CDR3 residues: CASSALMLSSYNEQFF.

The gene calls are TRBV20-1 and TRBJ2-7; no DNA is available, so the TRBD2 call from TCRdb remains unchecked. This CDR3 is built from 14 residues. Germline V gene lookup returns CDR1 DFQATT and CDR2 SNEGSKA (reference sequence). The CDR3 protein is CSAPTSPAVYEQYF.

V usage is TRBV15 and J usage is TRBJ2-1. This CDR3 spans 15 amino acids. CDR1 is LNHNV, CDR2 YYDKDF, per germline (reference sequence). CDR3 protein: CATSGSGSSYNEQFF.

V and J are TRBV27 and TRBJ2-2. Germline V lookup: CDR1 MNHEY, CDR2 SMNVEV (reference sequence). The CDR3 runs to 15 residues. This CDR3 is CASSLWFAEAGELFF.

The chain links TRBV20-1 to TRBJ2-7; the TRBD1 assignment by TCRdb is unverifiable without DNA. CDR3 size: 15 residues. CDR1 is DFQATT and CDR2 is SNEGSKA in the germline V gene (reference sequence). The CDR3 sequence: CSAESNRESSYEQYF.